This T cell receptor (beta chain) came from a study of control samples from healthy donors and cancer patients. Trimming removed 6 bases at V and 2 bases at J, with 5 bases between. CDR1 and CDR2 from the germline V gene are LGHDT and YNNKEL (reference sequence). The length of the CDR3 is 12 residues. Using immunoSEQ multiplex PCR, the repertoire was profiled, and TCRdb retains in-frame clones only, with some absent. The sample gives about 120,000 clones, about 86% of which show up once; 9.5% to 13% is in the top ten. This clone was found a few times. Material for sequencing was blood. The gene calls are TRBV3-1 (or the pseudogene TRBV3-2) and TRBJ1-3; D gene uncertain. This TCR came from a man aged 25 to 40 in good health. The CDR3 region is CASSSTGNTIYF. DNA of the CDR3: TGTGCCAGCAGTTCTACTGGAAACACCATATATTTT.